What follows describes a single T cell receptor beta chain. Germline V gives CDR1 SNHLY, CDR2 FYNNEI. This CDR3 is 13 amino acids long. These data originate in a study of blood T cell repertoires in COVID-19. Turning to the study itself: Acute and convalescent COVID-19 samples came from the United States, Italy and Spain. Sources were T cells, B-cell-depleted T cells, or PBMCs; the material itself was cDNA or gDNA.

Original data processing: Estimation of nucleated cell counts was performed using reference gene primer amplification. TCRdb's copy holds only in-frame clones and misses some; the assay was immunoSEQ multiplex PCR. V, J and clone size were drawn from that table, and D and trimming were deduced from the DNA. Among approximately 210,000 clones, around 80% were seen once, and the ten largest hold roughly 2.9%. This clonotype was obtained from a man between 50 and 59 years old with active or convalescent COVID-19. This chain connects TRBV2 to TRBJ2-7; 8 bases fit TRBD1. Sequencing was done on a sample of peripheral blood. The CDR3 nucleotides read TGTGCTATGGAGGACAGGGCGTCGGGTGAGCAGTACTTC. Protein product: CAMEDRASGEQYF.